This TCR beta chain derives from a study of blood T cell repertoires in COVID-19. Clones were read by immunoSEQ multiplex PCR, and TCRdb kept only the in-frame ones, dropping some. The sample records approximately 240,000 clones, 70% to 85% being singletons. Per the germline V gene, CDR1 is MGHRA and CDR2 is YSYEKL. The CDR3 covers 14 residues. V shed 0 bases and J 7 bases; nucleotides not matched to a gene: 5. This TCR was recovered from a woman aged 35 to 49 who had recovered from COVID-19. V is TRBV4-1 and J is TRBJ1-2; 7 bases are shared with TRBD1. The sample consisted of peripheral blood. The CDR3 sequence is CASSQDQTGVGYTF. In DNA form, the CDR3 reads TGCGCCAGCAGCCAAGATCAAACAGGGGTTGGCTACACCTTC.